These 32 T cell receptor beta chains were sequenced from one sample in a study of blood T cell repertoires in COVID-19. Data came from immunoSEQ multiplex PCR; TCRdb stores just in-frame clones and leaves some out. The sample contains approximately 300,000 clones, more than 90% of which appear only once. Input material: PBMCs or T cells enriched from blood (not recorded which). The receptor source for this set is a woman younger than 45 who had been exposed to COVID-19.

The chain has TRBV7-8 and TRBJ2-1; the D is unclear. In germline, CDR1 is SGHVS, CDR2 FQNEAQ. With 0 bases removed from V and 0 bases from J, the gap between germline ends came to 24 bases. This CDR3 region has 21 residues. CDR3 coding DNA: TGTGCCAGCAGCTTAGCTGTGGCAGGCCCATCCCTCACGAGCTCCTACAATGAGCAGTTCTTC. This translates into CASSLAVAGPSLTSSYNEQFF.

The chain couples TRBV4-3 to TRBJ2-7; 10 bases align to TRBD2. The CDR3 is made up of 17 amino acids. The germline V gene has CDR1 LGHNA and CDR2 YSLEER. Unmatched junction bases numbered 5, after V lost 0 bases and J lost 0 bases. The CDR3 loop reads CASSQDSPSGGSYEQYF. The CDR3 bases are TGCGCCAGCAGCCAAGATTCCCCTAGCGGGGGCTCCTACGAGCAGTACTTC.

The chain combines TRBV4-3 with TRBJ1-2; D possibly corresponds to TRBD1 (6 bases). There are 15 residues in the CDR3. Germline V lookup: CDR1 LGHNA, CDR2 YSLEER. V lost 2 bases and J lost 2, with 12 bases in between. As DNA, the CDR3 is TGCGCCAGCAGCCAATCAGGGGTTCTCAACTATGGCTACACCTTC. Encoded protein: CASSQSGVLNYGYTF.

This chain joins TRBV3-1 (or the pseudogene TRBV3-2) and TRBJ2-7; TRBD1 matches at 7 bases. Per the germline V gene, CDR1 is LGHDT and CDR2 is YNNKEL (reference sequence). J gave up 3 bases and V 4 bases, and 6 bases lay outside the gene matches. The CDR3 is 14 residues long. CDR3 region: CASSPGQGDYEQYF. CDR3 bases: TGTGCCAGCAGCCCCGGGCAGGGGGACTACGAGCAGTACTTC.

The chain combines TRBV5-1 with TRBJ2-5, with D maybe TRBD2 (5 bases). The CDR3 length is 14 residues. The germline gives CDR1 SGHRS, CDR2 YFSETQ. Trimming took 6 bases from V and 4 from J, leaving 16 bases between them. CDR3 nucleotide sequence: TGCGCCAGCACCGCAGAGGGCTGGGGAGAGACCCAGTACTTC. Translated, it gives CASTAEGWGETQYF.

The chain is built from TRBV2 and TRBJ1-4; no clear D. Trimming took 6 bases from V and 5 from J, leaving 13 bases between them. The CDR3 is 14 residues long. The germline CDR1 and CDR2 sequences are SNHLY and FYNNEI. CDR3 protein: CASSLAVLNEKLFF. The CDR3, as DNA: TGTGCCAGCAGCCTCGCGGTTCTGAATGAAAAACTGTTTTTT.

The chain uses TRBV11-3 and TRBJ2-7; D may be TRBD2 (6 bases). Germline V CDR1 and CDR2: SGHNT, YENEEA. CDR3 length: 14 residues. V lost 5 bases, J lost 0 bases, and 11 bases lay in between. As DNA, the CDR3 is TGTGCCAGCAGCCAAGCGGGCAGCTCCTACGAGCAGTACTTC. Amino acid sequence: CASSQAGSSYEQYF. The full variable domain, its missing parts supplied by reference TRBV11-3 and TRBJ2-7, is EAGVVQSPRYKIIEKKQPVAFWCNPISGHNTLYWYLQNLGQGPELLIRYENEEAVDDSQLPKDRFSAERLKGVDSTLKIQPAELGDSAVYLCASSQAGSSYEQYFGPGTRLTVT.

J is TRBJ2-7 and V is TRBV9; D perhaps matches TRBD2 (5 bases). Germline V gene sequence: CDR1 SGDLS, CDR2 YYNGEE. Trimming took 2 bases from V and 5 from J, leaving 14 bases between them. The CDR3 has 14 residues. The CDR3 DNA reads TGTGCCAGCAGCGTTGGGCGAGTGGAGGACGAGCAGTACTTC. Amino acids: CASSVGRVEDEQYF.

In regard to this clone: The sample carries other DNA sequences with the same CDR3. The chain joins TRBV5-4 to TRBJ1-3; D remains ambiguous. The length of the CDR3 is 14 residues. CDR1 SGHNT and CDR2 YYREEE come from the germline V gene (reference sequence). V was cut by 0 bases and J by 0 bases, with 4 bases left in between. CDR3 sequence: CASSLAGSGNTIYF. The CDR3, as DNA: TGTGCCAGCAGCTTGGCAGGCTCTGGAAACACCATATATTTT.

The chain joins TRBV6-5 to TRBJ1-4, with 9 bases aligning to TRBD1. Unmatched junction bases numbered 6, after V lost 6 bases and J lost 7 bases. Germline CDR1 and CDR2: MNHEY and SVGAGI. CDR3 length equals 14 residues. CDR3 sequence (DNA): TGTGCCAGCAGGAGGGGGACAGGGAGTGAAAAACTGTTTTTT. It yields the protein CASRRGTGSEKLFF.

The gene calls are TRBV2 and TRBJ1-5, with 9 bases aligning to TRBD1. Germline values: CDR1 SNHLY, CDR2 FYNNEI. The ends lost 1 base at V and 7 bases at J; junction bases unmatched: 5. There are 15 residues in the CDR3. CDR3 region: CASSEDRGLGQPQHF. For the CDR3, the DNA is TGTGCCAGCAGTGAAGACAGGGGGCTCGGGCAGCCCCAGCATTTT.

The chain recombines TRBV6-1 with TRBJ2-5, with 10 bases lining up with TRBD2. This CDR3 has 17 residues. The germline gives CDR1 MNHNS, CDR2 SASEGT. Unmatched junction bases numbered 9, after V lost 3 bases and J lost 2 bases. For the CDR3, the DNA is TGTGCCAGCAGTGAGCGGCTAGCGGGGGTCCAACAAGAGACCCAGTACTTC. It is translated as CASSERLAGVQQETQYF.

This rearrangement joins TRBV16 to TRBJ1-2; D call uncertain. There are 15 residues in the CDR3. In germline, CDR1 is KGHSY, CDR2 FQNENV. V dropped 5 bases and J dropped 2 bases, with 15 bases sitting between them. The CDR3 nucleotides read TGTGCCAGCAGCGACATAATGGGCAGCAACTATGGCTACACCTTC. Amino acid sequence: CASSDIMGSNYGYTF. Using reference TRBV16 and TRBJ1-2 for the parts outside the CDR3, the full variable domain is GEEVAQTPKHLVRGEGQKAKLYCAPIKGHSYVFWYQQVLKNEFKFLISFQNENVFDETGMPKERFSAKCLPNSPCSLEIQATKLEDSAVYFCASSDIMGSNYGYTFGSGTRLTVV.

The V call is TRBV5-4, the J call TRBJ1-6; 7 nucleotides match TRBD1. The junction had 6 bases not matched to a gene; V was cut back by 3 bases and J by 6 bases. This CDR3 is 15 amino acids long. Germline V gene lookup returns CDR1 SGHNT and CDR2 YYREEE (reference sequence). CDR3 nucleotide sequence: TGTGCCAGCAGCTCGACAGGGTTGTCTAATTCACCCCTCCACTTT. This encodes CASSSTGLSNSPLHF.

The chain carries TRBV18 and TRBJ2-7; 7 bases align to TRBD1. The CDR3 is 14 amino acids. V gave up 1 base and J gave up 4 bases; unmatched junction bases: 4. CDR1 and CDR2 (germline): KGHSH, LQKENI. The CDR3 protein is CASSPQGAEYEQYF. The CDR3, as DNA: TGTGCCAGCTCACCACAGGGGGCAGAGTACGAGCAGTACTTC. Looking up the rest from reference TRBV18 and TRBJ2-7 gives the full variable domain: NAGVMQNPRHLVRRRGQEARLRCSPMKGHSHVYWYRQLPEEGLKFMVYLQKENIIDESGMPKERFSAEFPKEGPSILRIQQVVRGDSAAYFCASSPQGAEYEQYFGPGTRLTVT.

The J gene is TRBJ1-4, the V gene TRBV6-5; TRBD1 is a possible D gene (5 bases). Germline V CDR1 and CDR2: MNHEY, SVGAGI. Trimming took 6 bases from V and 1 from J, leaving 9 bases between them. The CDR3 consists of 14 residues. This CDR3 reads CASSRRGTNEKLFF. The CDR3 bases are TGTGCCAGCAGCCGTAGGGGAACTAATGAAAAACTGTTTTTT.

This chain connects TRBV6-1 to TRBJ2-7; 9 bases line up with TRBD1. This CDR3 spans 15 amino acids. The V and J ends lost 3 bases and 7 bases, in that order; junction bases with no gene match: 10. Germline V gene data show CDR1 as MNHNS and CDR2 as SASEGT. In DNA, the CDR3 is TGTGCCAGCAGTGAGCTTCAGGGACAGGGTCGAGAGCAGTACTTC. This sequence encodes CASSELQGQGREQYF.

The chain carries TRBV4-2 and TRBJ2-7; D is ambiguous. Per germline, CDR1 LGHNA and CDR2 YNFKEQ. The V end lost 0 bases, the J end lost 5 bases, and 11 bases lay between the germline ends. The CDR3 sequence is 14 residues long. CDR3 coding DNA: TGTGCCAGCAGCCAAGATCGCGCGACTCACGAGCAGTACTTC. This sequence encodes CASSQDRATHEQYF.

Comments on this clone: Other DNA sequences in the sample encode the same CDR3. The CDR3 nucleotides are TGCGCCAGCAGCTTGGGACAGGGAAGTTCACCCCTCCACTTT. This sequence encodes CASSLGQGSSPLHF. The chain uses TRBV5-1 and TRBJ1-6, with TRBD1 identical over 7 bases. This CDR3 has 14 residues. V was pared by 0 bases and J by 9 bases, with 3 bases of the junction left unmatched. Germline CDR1 SGHRS, CDR2 YFSETQ. The whole variable domain, remainder taken from reference TRBV5-1 and TRBJ1-6, is KAGVTQTPRYLIKTRGQQVTLSCSPISGHRSVSWYQQTPGQGLQFLFEYFSETQRNKGNFPGRFSGRQFSNSRSEMNVSTLELGDSALYLCASSLGQGSSPLHFGNGTRLTVT.

The V gene is TRBV19, the J gene TRBJ1-5; 7 nucleotides line up with TRBD1. This CDR3 comprises 15 residues. After removal of 6 bases from V and 0 bases from J, the junction contained 5 bases not matched to a gene. Looked up from germline, CDR1 is LNHDA and CDR2 is SQIVND (reference sequence). The CDR3 DNA follows: TGTGCCAGTAGCCAGGGGGGTTATAGCAATCAGCCCCAGCATTTT. Translated: CASSQGGYSNQPQHF.

The V and J genes are TRBV3-1 (or the pseudogene TRBV3-2) and TRBJ1-1, with 7 bases fitting TRBD1. From germline, CDR1 is LGHDT and CDR2 YNNKEL (reference sequence). V trimming: 8 bases; J trimming: 1 base; junction bases outside the gene matches: 4. The length of the CDR3 is 13 residues. DNA of the CDR3: TGTGCCAGCGGGGGACAGAGGAACACTGAAGCTTTCTTT. It codes for CASGGQRNTEAFF.

The J gene is TRBJ1-6, the V gene TRBV6-5, with 9 bases fitting TRBD1. The germline V gene encodes CDR1 MNHEY and CDR2 SVGAGI. With V trimmed by 1 base and J by 9 bases, 4 bases remained unmatched. This CDR3 spans 15 amino acids. The CDR3 loop reads CASSYWGQGGSPLHF. CDR3 DNA sequence: TGTGCCAGCAGTTACTGGGGACAGGGAGGTTCACCCCTCCACTTT.

This clone showed up just once. The chain recombines TRBV3-1 (or the pseudogene TRBV3-2) with TRBJ2-2, with D perhaps TRBD1 (6 bases). Germline CDR1 reads LGHDT; CDR2 reads YNNKEL (reference sequence). V lost 4 bases to trimming and J lost 5 bases, with 11 bases between them. The CDR3 runs 14 residues. The CDR3, as DNA: TGTGCCAGCAGCCCCCGCCAGGGGACCGGGGAGCTGTTTTTT. Translation gives CASSPRQGTGELFF.

This sequence joins TRBV5-1 and TRBJ2-7, with 7 bases lining up with TRBD2. The germline V gene has CDR1 SGHRS and CDR2 YFSETQ. V shed 4 bases and J 1 base; nucleotides not matched to a gene: 5. This CDR3 comprises 14 residues. CDR3 protein: CASSPGGGSYEQYF. CDR3 DNA sequence: TGCGCCAGCAGCCCGGGGGGAGGGTCCTACGAGCAGTACTTC.

The chain joins TRBV19 to TRBJ1-1, with 10 bases that match TRBD1. This CDR3 has 11 residues. Per germline, CDR1 LNHDA and CDR2 SQIVND (reference sequence). V lost 4 bases, J lost 11 bases, and 1 base stayed unmatched. Here the CDR3 DNA reads TGTGCCAGTAGTAGACAGGGGGCGGCTTTCTTT. Amino acid sequence: CASSRQGAAFF.

The genes are TRBV3-1 (or the pseudogene TRBV3-2) and TRBJ1-1; tentative D call: TRBD1 (6 bases). Trimming pared 2 bases from V and 4 bases from J, leaving 20 bases between. The CDR3 has 17 amino acids. CDR1 is LGHDT, CDR2 YNNKEL, per germline (reference sequence). The CDR3 DNA sequence: TGTGCCAGCAGCCAACCCCCTATCGCGGGGGCGCCCACTGAAGCTTTCTTT. Amino acid sequence: CASSQPPIAGAPTEAFF.

CDR3 nucleotides: TGTGCCAGCAGTACAGGGTTTAGCACCGGGGAGCTGTTTTTT. It translates to CASSTGFSTGELFF. The chain uses TRBV6-5 and TRBJ2-2; possible D gene TRBD1, 6 bases. Germline CDR1 MNHEY, CDR2 SVGAGI. The length of the CDR3 is 14 residues. V lost 5 bases and J 4 bases, leaving 11 bases between the germline ends.

About this clone: Other DNA sequences in the sample encode the same CDR3. J is TRBJ1-4 and V is TRBV5-1; perhaps TRBD1 as D (6 bases). V lost 2 bases, J lost 4 bases, and 9 bases lay in between. Germline assignment: CDR1 SGHRS and CDR2 YFSETQ. The CDR3 is made up of 14 amino acids. In nucleotides, the CDR3 is TGCGCCAGCAGCTTACAGGGAGTTAATGAAAAACTGTTTTTT. Its translation: CASSLQGVNEKLFF. Variable domain in full (rest from reference TRBV5-1 and TRBJ1-4): KAGVTQTPRYLIKTRGQQVTLSCSPISGHRSVSWYQQTPGQGLQFLFEYFSETQRNKGNFPGRFSGRQFSNSRSEMNVSTLELGDSALYLCASSLQGVNEKLFFGSGTQLSVL.

The V gene is TRBV7-9, the J gene TRBJ2-7; D perhaps matches TRBD1 (5 bases). The CDR3 runs to 13 residues. The V end was cut by 3 bases, the J end by 6 bases, with 12 bases between. The germline CDR1 and CDR2 sequences are SEHNR and FQNEAQ (reference sequence). CDR3 protein: CASSLTASREQYF. Here the CDR3 DNA reads TGTGCCAGCAGCTTGACAGCGTCGCGCGAGCAGTACTTC.

The V call is TRBV12-3 or TRBV12-4, the J call TRBJ1-5, with D tentatively TRBD1 (6 bases). The V gene lost 9 bases and the J gene lost 7 bases, with 16 bases spanning the gap. This CDR3 spans 13 amino acids. The CDR3 loop reads CASHGGAGQPQHF. The CDR3 nucleotides are TGTGCCAGTCATGGGGGGGCTGGCCAGCCCCAGCATTTT.

CDR3 sequence (DNA): TGTGCCAGCAGCTTAGCAAGGAAAGGGGACAATCTTAATGAAAAACTGTTTTTT. Its protein is CASSLARKGDNLNEKLFF. V and J are TRBV7-9 and TRBJ1-4; a possible D gene is TRBD1 (6 bases). Per germline, CDR1 SEHNR and CDR2 FQNEAQ (reference sequence). V was trimmed by 0 bases and J by 4 bases, leaving 18 bases between them. The CDR3 has 18 residues.

The chain has TRBV6-4 and TRBJ2-1, with D perhaps TRBD1 (6 bases). The CDR3 has 15 residues. V lost 5 bases, J lost 0 bases, and 11 bases lay in between. Germline lookup yields CDR1 MRHNA and CDR2 SNTAGT. Here the CDR3 reads CASSRQASSYNEQFF. The CDR3 region has the DNA TGTGCCAGCAGTAGACAGGCCAGCTCCTACAATGAGCAGTTCTTC.